This is a list of T cell receptor beta chains from one sample in a study of T cell responses to AZD1222 COVID-19 vaccine. Only in-frame clones appear in the TCRdb table, and some are missing; sequencing was by immunoSEQ multiplex PCR. The sample has 120,000 or so clones; 65% to 90% are singletons. Material: peripheral blood, obtained 28 days after the second AZD1222 dose. These receptors originate from an adult who received the AZD1222 COVID-19 vaccine. Both conserved end residues are part of each CDR3. D genes are given only for firm matches. Some rows have no size entry. The others give once, few or many, or a class for an expanded clone.

v_call	clone_size	j_call	d_call	cdr3_nt	cdr3_aa
TRBV7-7	NA	TRBJ2-2	NA	TGTGCTAGCAGCTTAGGGGAATCCACCGGGGAGCTGTTTTTT	CASSLGESTGELFF
TRBV5-4	once	TRBJ2-7	TRBD1	TGTGCCAGCAGCCCAGCCGGGACAGGGGACTACGAGCAGTACTTC	CASSPAGTGDYEQYF
TRBV28	NA	TRBJ1-2	NA	TGTGCCAGCAGAAGCGGACAGCTCTATGGCTACACCTTC	CASRSGQLYGYTF
TRBV5-1	NA	TRBJ1-2	NA	TGCGCCAGCAGTTACGACCGGCGGTATGGCTACACCTTC	CASSYDRRYGYTF
TRBV3-1/TRBV3-2	NA	TRBJ2-5	NA	TGTGCCAGCAGCCCGGGGACATACCAAGAGACCCAGTACTTC	CASSPGTYQETQYF
TRBV10-3	NA	TRBJ1-2	TRBD1	TGTGCCATCAGTGTCTCGTTTGGAGTGGACAGGGGAAGTGGCTACACCTTC	CAISVSFGVDRGSGYTF
TRBV30	NA	TRBJ2-7	NA	TGTGCCTGGAGTAAGCACAGGGACGAGCAGTACTTC	CAWSKHRDEQYF
TRBV15	NA	TRBJ2-4	NA	TGTGCCACCAGCAACCGGGGAACTACTACAAACATTCAGTACTTC	CATSNRGTTTNIQYF
TRBV3-1/TRBV3-2	NA	TRBJ2-7	NA	TGTGCCAGCAGCCAAGTGGGCGAGCAGTACTTC	CASSQVGEQYF
TRBV30	NA	TRBJ1-1	NA	TGTGCCTGGAGCGTTGGGCGGGTTGAAGCTTTCTTT	CAWSVGRVEAFF
TRBV9	NA	TRBJ2-5	NA	TGTGCCAGCAGCCGAGCATATCAGGGGCGGCAAGAGACCCAGTACTTC	CASSRAYQGRQETQYF
TRBV28	few	TRBJ1-1	NA	TGTGCCAGCAGTTTATTAACCTTTGTTATGAACACTGAAGCTTTCTTT	CASSLLTFVMNTEAFF
TRBV3-1/TRBV3-2	NA	TRBJ1-4	NA	TGTGCCAGCAGCCGCAATCGGGGGAATGAAAAACTGTTTTTT	CASSRNRGNEKLFF
TRBV10-1	NA	TRBJ2-2	TRBD1	TGCGCCAGCTCTCCTCCGAGGGACAGGTGGGTCGGGGAGCTGTTTTTT	CASSPPRDRWVGELFF
TRBV7-2	NA	TRBJ1-1	NA	TGTGCCAGCAGTCTAGACCCAACCCTGGCTGAAGCTTTCTTT	CASSLDPTLAEAFF
TRBV28	NA	TRBJ1-2	NA	TGTGCCAGCAGTTTGGACATTGGAGGAGGCTACACCTTC	CASSLDIGGGYTF
TRBV6-5	NA	TRBJ1-5	NA	TGTGCCAGCAGAAGACAAAGCAATCAGCCCCAGCATTTT	CASRRQSNQPQHF
TRBV4-1	NA	TRBJ1-2	TRBD1	TGCGCCAGCTCCGGGGGACAGGTATTCGAAAGGCGCGACTATGGCTACACCTTC	CASSGGQVFERRDYGYTF
TRBV28	few	TRBJ1-5	TRBD1	TGTGCCAGCCCCCGACAGGGGTATCAGCCCCAGCATTTT	CASPRQGYQPQHF
TRBV20-1	NA	TRBJ2-2	TRBD2	TGCAGTGCTAGTGGAGTAGCGGGGGGGATTACCGGGGAGCTGTTTTTT	CSASGVAGGITGELFF
TRBV28	NA	TRBJ2-2	TRBD1	TGTGCCAGCAGTTTATGGGACAGGGCCGGGGAGCTGTTTTTT	CASSLWDRAGELFF
TRBV27	NA	TRBJ2-1	NA	TGTGCCAGCAGTTTATTTCGGGCAAATGAGCAGTTCTTC	CASSLFRANEQFF
TRBV6-2/TRBV6-3	NA	TRBJ1-5	NA	TGTGCCAGCAGCCGCACCTATAGCAATCAGCCCCAGCATTTT	CASSRTYSNQPQHF
TRBV4-1	once	TRBJ2-3	TRBD2	TGCGCCAGCAGCCAGCGGGGGGGCACAGATACGCAGTATTTT	CASSQRGGTDTQYF
TRBV7-2	once	TRBJ2-3	NA	TGTGCCAGCAACAAGCCCCCGGCAGCCACAGATACGCAGTATTTT	CASNKPPAATDTQYF
TRBV2	NA	TRBJ1-1	NA	TGTGCCAGCAGTGCCTCCCAGGGGACAAGAGCTTTCTTT	CASSASQGTRAFF
TRBV28	NA	TRBJ1-5	NA	TGTGCCAGCAGTTCCGCTCAGGGGAACCAGCCCCAGCATTTT	CASSSAQGNQPQHF
TRBV28	NA	TRBJ1-3	NA	TGTGCCAGCAGTTTATTACCCTGGGACTCTGGAAACACCATATATTTT	CASSLLPWDSGNTIYF
TRBV15	NA	TRBJ1-3	NA	TGTGCCACCAGCAGAGTCGGACCATGGACAGCTTACTACTCTGGAAACACCATATATTTT	CATSRVGPWTAYYSGNTIYF
TRBV20-1	NA	TRBJ2-5	TRBD2	TGCAGTGCTAGTACTAGCGGGGACGAGACCCAGTACTTC	CSASTSGDETQYF
TRBV5-4	NA	TRBJ1-4	NA	TGTGCCAGCAGCTTGAGGCCAGTAAATGAAAAACTGTTTTTT	CASSLRPVNEKLFF
TRBV30	NA	TRBJ1-4	TRBD1	TGTGCCTGGAGTGTGGGACAGGGGGATGAAAAACTGTTTTTT	CAWSVGQGDEKLFF
TRBV6-5	NA	TRBJ1-2	NA	TGTGCCAGCAGTTACGTTCAGGGATCGGATGGCTACACCTTC	CASSYVQGSDGYTF
TRBV11-2	NA	TRBJ2-7	TRBD1	TGTGCCAGCAGCCCAGGGGCCAGGGGGCTATCCTACGAGCAGTACTTC	CASSPGARGLSYEQYF
TRBV18	NA	TRBJ1-5	NA	TGTGCCAGCTCAACACTCGGGGAAAGCAATCAGCCCCAGCATTTT	CASSTLGESNQPQHF